This T cell receptor beta chain was sequenced for a study of blood T cell repertoires in COVID-19. The CDR3 loop spans 12 amino acids. Trimming at V came to 3 bases and at J to 10 bases, leaving 4 bases not matched to a gene. The germline V gene has CDR1 SGDLS and CDR2 YYNGEE. The data were produced by immunoSEQ multiplex PCR, yet TCRdb's version contains in-frame clones alone and is incomplete. This table holds some 260,000 clones, 70% to 90% found once. The TCR sequence derives from a man older than 75 with acute or convalescent COVID-19. The chain couples TRBV9 to TRBJ2-1; TRBD2 matches at 7 bases. Sequencing used peripheral blood. The CDR3: CASSATSHEQFF. DNA of the CDR3: TGTGCCAGCAGCGCGACTAGCCACGAGCAGTTCTTC.